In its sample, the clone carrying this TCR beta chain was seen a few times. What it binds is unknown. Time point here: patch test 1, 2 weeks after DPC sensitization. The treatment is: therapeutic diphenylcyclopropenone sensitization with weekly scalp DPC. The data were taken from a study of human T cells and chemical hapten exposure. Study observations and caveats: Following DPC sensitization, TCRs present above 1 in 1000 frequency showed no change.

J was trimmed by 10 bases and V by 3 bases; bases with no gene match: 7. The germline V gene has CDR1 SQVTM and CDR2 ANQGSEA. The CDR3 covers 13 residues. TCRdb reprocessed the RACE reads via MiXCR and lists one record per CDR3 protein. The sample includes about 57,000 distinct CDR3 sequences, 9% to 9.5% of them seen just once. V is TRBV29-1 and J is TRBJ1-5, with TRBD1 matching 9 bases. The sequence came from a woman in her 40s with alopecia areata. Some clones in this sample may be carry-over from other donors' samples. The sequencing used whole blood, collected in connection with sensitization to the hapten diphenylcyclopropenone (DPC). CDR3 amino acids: CSVEDRGGTPQHF. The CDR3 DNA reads TGCAGCGTTGAGGACAGGGGAGGTACCCCCCAGCATTTT.